This entry concerns a single T cell receptor beta chain. Antigen unknown. The table came from immunoSEQ multiplex PCR; TCRdb's copy has only in-frame clones and leaves some out. The sample lists about 220,000 clones, approximately 86% occurring once. The CDR3 is 15 residues long. V was pared by 3 bases and J by 4 bases, with 15 bases between. Germline-derived CDR1 and CDR2 are LNHDA and SQIVND (reference sequence). This sample was included in a study of cytomegalovirus exposure and HLA in healthy donors. Study-wide points: The authors confirmed in vitro that a few CMV-associated chains were specific for CMV antigens. Most TCR sequences proved rare, with some public TCRs found in many donors. Cytomegalovirus association was listed for about 180 TCR beta chains.

The donors were part of the validation cohort of roughly 130 subjects. That cohort was separate from the first cohort, which comprised 666 subjects. This sequence was found in a woman under 30 in good health and CMV-seronegative. Sequencing was carried out using PBMCs. The rearrangement uses TRBV19 and TRBJ2-5; possible D gene TRBD1, 6 bases. The CDR3 loop reads CASSIAQGRPETQYF. The CDR3 DNA is TGTGCCAGTAGTATTGCACAGGGCAGGCCAGAGACCCAGTACTTC.